One sample yielded the 20 T cell receptor beta chains listed below, sequenced in a study of shared clonotypes between healthy human individuals. TCRdb's copy holds only in-frame clones and misses some; the assay was immunoSEQ multiplex PCR. The sample carries approximately 1.5 million clones, 97% to 99% recorded once. Input material: naive CD4+ T cells sorted from blood. As to subset: CD45RA+ positively selected. These receptors came from a man aged 25 to 45 in good health.

The CDR3 DNA sequence: TGTGCCAGCAGCTTGTGGGGACTAGCCCCAGACAATGAGCAGTTCTTC. Amino acid sequence: CASSLWGLAPDNEQFF. The chain links TRBV5-6 to TRBJ2-1; 9 bases agree with TRBD2. This CDR3 is built from 16 residues. J was trimmed by 5 bases and V by 1 base; bases with no gene match: 7. Per germline, CDR1 SGHDT and CDR2 YYEEEE.

The V call is TRBV7-8, the J call TRBJ2-5; D assignment may be TRBD1 or TRBD2 (5 bases each). The CDR3 totals 15 residues. Germline CDR1 is SGHVS and CDR2 is FQNEAQ. The ends were cut back, 1 base at V and 2 bases at J, with 11 bases in the middle. CDR3 residues: CASSLGQGRQETQYF. CDR3 DNA sequence: TGTGCCAGCAGCTTAGGGCAGGGACGGCAAGAGACCCAGTACTTC.

The V call is TRBV28, the J call TRBJ2-3; D possibly corresponds to TRBD2 (6 bases). From germline, CDR1 is MDHEN and CDR2 SYDVKM. V gave up 7 bases and J gave up 1 base, with 21 bases separating them. The CDR3 sequence is 17 residues long. DNA for the CDR3: TGTGCCAGCACCCCCCCCGGGGCGGGATGGGGCACAGATACGCAGTATTTT. Translation: CASTPPGAGWGTDTQYF.

The V gene is TRBV7-2, the J gene TRBJ2-1, with 13 bases identical to TRBD2. Losses at the gene ends were 6 bases for V and 7 bases for J; bases not matched to a gene: 6. Per the germline V gene, CDR1 is SGHTA and CDR2 is FQGNSA. This CDR3 is built from 15 residues. This chain's CDR3 is CASSRTSGRVNEQFF. The CDR3 coding sequence is TGTGCCAGCAGTAGAACTAGCGGGAGGGTGAATGAGCAGTTCTTC.

The chain combines TRBV7-2 with TRBJ2-5, with TRBD2 matching over 10 bases. With 2 bases clipped from V and 0 bases from J, the junction kept 9 bases outside the gene matches. From germline, CDR1 is SGHTA and CDR2 FQGNSA. This CDR3 contains 18 residues. The CDR3 nucleotides read TGTGCCAGCAGCTTACAGGCTAGCGGGAGTAGGAACCAAGAGACCCAGTACTTC. Its translation is CASSLQASGSRNQETQYF. The full variable domain, its missing parts supplied by reference TRBV7-2 and TRBJ2-5, is GAGVSQSPSNKVTEKGKDVELRCDPISGHTALYWYRQSLGQGLEFLIYFQGNSAPDKSGLPSDRFSAERTGGSVSTLTIQRTQQEDSAVYLCASSLQASGSRNQETQYFGPGTRLLVL.

This clone occurred once. The chain has TRBV5-1 and TRBJ1-2; TRBD1 matches at 7 bases. CDR1 and CDR2 (germline): SGHRS, YFSETQ. With 3 bases clipped from V and 3 bases from J, the junction kept 8 bases outside the gene matches. The CDR3 is 15 residues long. CDR3 sequence reads: CASSSQGPGDYGYTF. DNA of the CDR3: TGCGCCAGCAGCTCACAGGGGCCCGGGGACTATGGCTACACCTTC.

This rearrangement joins TRBV2 to TRBJ2-3, with 7 bases that match TRBD1. The junction had 9 bases not matched to a gene; V was cut back by 9 bases and J by 3 bases. Germline CDR1 and CDR2: SNHLY and FYNNEI. The CDR3 length is 14 residues. The CDR3 is CASTDRAATDTQYF. CDR3 DNA sequence: TGTGCCAGTACAGACAGGGCTGCGACAGATACGCAGTATTTT.

The chain couples TRBV2 to TRBJ1-5; 8 nucleotides agree with TRBD1. Germline V gene data show CDR1 as SNHLY and CDR2 as FYNNEI. CDR3 length: 14 residues. J gave up 7 bases and V 5 bases, and 7 bases lay outside the gene matches. CDR3 residues: CASSRDRRGQPQHF. The DNA of the CDR3 is TGTGCCAGCAGTCGGGACAGGCGAGGACAGCCCCAGCATTTT.

The chain is built from TRBV5-1 and TRBJ1-1, with D unclear. CDR1 and CDR2 (germline): SGHRS, YFSETQ. V was pared by 0 bases and J by 1 base, with 7 bases between. The CDR3 is 14 residues long. CDR3 nucleotides: TGCGCCAGCAGCTTGGGCATCCCGAACACTGAAGCTTTCTTT. It translates to CASSLGIPNTEAFF.

The chain uses TRBV10-3 and TRBJ2-7; D possibly matches TRBD1 or TRBD2 (5 bases each). The V gene lost 8 bases and the J gene lost 5 bases, with 13 bases spanning the gap. CDR1 ENHRY and CDR2 SYGVKD come from the germline V gene. This CDR3 has 12 residues. The CDR3 is CAIGWGTHEQYF. CDR3 DNA sequence: TGTGCCATCGGATGGGGGACCCACGAGCAGTACTTC.

V and J are TRBV5-4 and TRBJ1-3; D call uncertain. Germline values: CDR1 SGHNT, CDR2 YYREEE (reference sequence). The V end lost 4 bases, the J end lost 0 bases, and 11 bases lay between the germline ends. The CDR3 length is 15 residues. This CDR3 is CASSRAGDSGNTIYF. The CDR3 DNA reads TGTGCCAGCAGCCGGGCCGGGGACTCTGGAAACACCATATATTTT. Combining the CDR3 with reference TRBV5-4 and TRBJ1-3 gives the whole variable domain ETGVTQSPTHLIKTRGQQVTLRCSSQSGHNTVSWYQQALGQGPQFIFQYYREEENGRGNFPPRFSGLQFPNYSSELNVNALELDDSALYLCASSRAGDSGNTIYFGEGSWLTVV.

The chain links TRBV29-1 to TRBJ2-2; D is unresolved. From germline, CDR1 is SQVTM and CDR2 ANQGSEA. The CDR3 is 14 residues long. V dropped 0 bases and J dropped 6 bases, with 11 bases sitting between them. The CDR3, as DNA: TGCAGCGTTGAAGATCGGAAATTAGCCGGGGAGCTGTTTTTT. Its translation: CSVEDRKLAGELFF.

The chain joins TRBV28 to TRBJ1-1, with D possibly TRBD1 on 5 matching bases. The germline V gene encodes CDR1 MDHEN and CDR2 SYDVKM. V lost 5 bases and J 2 bases, leaving 18 bases between the germline ends. The CDR3 runs to 16 residues. The CDR3 reads CASSPLLGAGNTEAFF. The CDR3, as DNA: TGTGCCAGCAGTCCTCTCCTTGGGGCGGGTAACACTGAAGCTTTCTTT. Drawing the rest from reference TRBV28 and TRBJ1-1, the complete variable domain is DVKVTQSSRYLVKRTGEKVFLECVQDMDHENMFWYRQDPGLGLRLIYFSYDVKMKEKGDIPEGYSVSREKKERFSLILESASTNQTSMYLCASSPLLGAGNTEAFFGQGTRLTVV.

The chain carries TRBV7-6 and TRBJ2-7; D call uncertain. V was trimmed by 2 bases and J by 4 bases, leaving 12 bases between them. The CDR3 runs 14 residues. Germline-derived CDR1 and CDR2 are SGHVS and FNYEAQ. CDR3 protein: CASSLSGTAYEQYF. CDR3 nucleotides: TGTGCCAGCAGCTTATCTGGAACAGCTTACGAGCAGTACTTC.

The chain has TRBV7-9 and TRBJ1-4, with 9 bases fitting TRBD1. With 5 bases clipped from V and 0 bases from J, the junction kept 7 bases outside the gene matches. The CDR3 loop spans 17 amino acids. Germline V gene data show CDR1 as SEHNR and CDR2 as FQNEAQ (reference sequence). CDR3 in DNA: TGTGCCAGCAGCATTGACAGGGGGATTGCAACTAATGAAAAACTGTTTTTT. Translated, it gives CASSIDRGIATNEKLFF.

The CDR3 is CASSVLVSGGNEQFF. The CDR3 bases are TGTGCCAGCAGCGTATTGGTCTCCGGGGGCAATGAGCAGTTCTTC. The chain combines TRBV9 with TRBJ2-1, with TRBD2 as a possible D gene (6 bases). Trimming removed 1 base from V and 6 bases from J, with 14 bases in between. Germline loops: CDR1 SGDLS, CDR2 YYNGEE. The CDR3 sequence is 15 residues long.

V gene TRBV28 combines with J gene TRBJ1-5; 7 bases are shared with TRBD1. CDR1 and CDR2 from the germline V gene are MDHEN and SYDVKM. With 7 bases clipped from V and 3 bases from J, the junction kept 6 bases outside the gene matches. The CDR3 covers 14 residues. In nucleotides, the CDR3 is TGTGCCAGCACTCCGGACAGGCTCAATCAGCCCCAGCATTTT. It translates to CASTPDRLNQPQHF. Full variable domain (rest looked up from reference TRBV28 and TRBJ1-5): DVKVTQSSRYLVKRTGEKVFLECVQDMDHENMFWYRQDPGLGLRLIYFSYDVKMKEKGDIPEGYSVSREKKERFSLILESASTNQTSMYLCASTPDRLNQPQHFGDGTRLSIL.

J is TRBJ2-1 and V is TRBV5-1, with 7 nucleotides matching TRBD2. CDR1 is SGHRS and CDR2 is YFSETQ in the germline V gene. V lost 4 bases and J lost 0; bases outside the gene matches: 7. This CDR3 is built from 16 residues. CDR3 in amino acids: CASSPPAGISYNEQFF. The CDR3 DNA reads as TGCGCCAGCAGCCCCCCAGCGGGGATCTCCTACAATGAGCAGTTCTTC.

The chain employs TRBV12-5 and TRBJ2-5; TRBD2 matches at 11 bases. CDR1 is LGHNT and CDR2 is FRNRAP in the germline V gene. The CDR3 length is 16 residues. J lost 4 bases, V lost 0 bases, and 4 bases had no gene match. The CDR3 bases are TGTGCTAGTGGTTTGGTACTAGCGGGAGCCCCAGAGACCCAGTACTTC. As protein: CASGLVLAGAPETQYF.

J is TRBJ2-3 and V is TRBV29-1; 10 positions match TRBD2. CDR1 and CDR2 from the germline V gene are SQVTM and ANQGSEA. Germline trimming cut 4 bases from V and 4 bases from J; bases unmatched to any gene: 5. This CDR3 comprises 14 residues. The CDR3 DNA reads as TGCAGCGTTGGACCTAGCGGGAGTGCAGATACGCAGTATTTT. The encoded protein is CSVGPSGSADTQYF.